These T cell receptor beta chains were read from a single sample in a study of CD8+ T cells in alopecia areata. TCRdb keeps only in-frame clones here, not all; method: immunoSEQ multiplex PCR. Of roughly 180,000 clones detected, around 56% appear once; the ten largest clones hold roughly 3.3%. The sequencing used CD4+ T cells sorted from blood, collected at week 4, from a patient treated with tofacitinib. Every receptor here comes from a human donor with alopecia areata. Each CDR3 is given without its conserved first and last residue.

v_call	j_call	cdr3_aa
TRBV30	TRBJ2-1	AWSHNSPYNEQF
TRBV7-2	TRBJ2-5	ASTSIVGTGAN
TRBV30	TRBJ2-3	AWSDVGTGADTQY
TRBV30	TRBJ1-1	AWSASLTGNTEAF
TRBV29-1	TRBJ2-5	SVVDAEETQY
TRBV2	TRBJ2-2	ASRPQGTGELF
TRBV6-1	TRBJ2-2	ASSELVRTGRTGELF
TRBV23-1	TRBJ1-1	ASSERRRNTEAF
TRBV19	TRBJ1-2	ARQNSPRQPPNYGYT
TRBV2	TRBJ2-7	ASDRDGEQY
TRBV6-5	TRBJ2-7	ASSHSYEQY
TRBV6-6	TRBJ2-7	ASSYSKRVEQY
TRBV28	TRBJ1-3	ASSFVGHSSGNTIY
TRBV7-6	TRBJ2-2	ASSLGQPNTGELF
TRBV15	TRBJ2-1	ATSRVYRNEQF
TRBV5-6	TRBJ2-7	ASSYTGNTVDEQY
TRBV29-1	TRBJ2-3	SVGWAGSTDTQY